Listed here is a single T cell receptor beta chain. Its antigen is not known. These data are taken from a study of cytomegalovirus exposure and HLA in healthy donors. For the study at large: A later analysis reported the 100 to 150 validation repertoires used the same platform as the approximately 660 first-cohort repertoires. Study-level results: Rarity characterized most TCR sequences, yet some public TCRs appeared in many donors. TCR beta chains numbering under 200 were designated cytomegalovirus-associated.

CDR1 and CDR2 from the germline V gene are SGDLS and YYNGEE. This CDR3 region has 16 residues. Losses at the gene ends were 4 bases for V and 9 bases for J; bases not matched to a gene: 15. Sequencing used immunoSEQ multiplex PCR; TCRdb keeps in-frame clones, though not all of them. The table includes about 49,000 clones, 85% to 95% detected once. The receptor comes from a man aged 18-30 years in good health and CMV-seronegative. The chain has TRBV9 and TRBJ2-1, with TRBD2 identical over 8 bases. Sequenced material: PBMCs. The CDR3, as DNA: TGTGCCAGCAGCTCACGGACTAGCAGGTGGAGGGTTGAGCAGTTCTTC. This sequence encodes CASSSRTSRWRVEQFF.